These T cell receptor beta chains were read from a single sample in a study of T cells in localized non-small cell lung cancer. Repertoires were generated with immunoSEQ multiplex PCR, while TCRdb's copy carries only in-frame clones and drops some. The sample yields roughly 25,000 clones, roughly 91% seen once. This sample comprised peripheral blood, obtained before any cancer treatment. The receptors stem from a woman aged 40-70 years with stage I lung adenocarcinoma. CDR3s include the opening cysteine and the closing phenylalanine or tryptophan. The order of the fields is clone size, V gene, J gene, D gene, CDR3 protein, CDR3 DNA. The D gene is left open where the match is weak. Clone size is not always given. Where it is, it says once, few, many or a class for expanded clones.

>NA|TRBV30|TRBJ1-1|TRBD1
CAWSADRVLPEAFF
TGTGCCTGGAGTGCGGACAGGGTGCTTCCTGAAGCTTTCTTT
>NA|TRBV2|TRBJ2-3|TRBD1
CASGRDRGRDTQYF
TGTGCCAGCGGGAGGGACAGGGGGCGGGATACGCAGTATTTT
>NA|TRBV5-4|TRBJ1-2|TRBD1
CASSLWDRYYGYTF
TGTGCCAGCAGCCTATGGGACAGGTACTATGGCTACACCTTC
>NA|TRBV6-5|TRBJ1-4|TRBD1
CASRGNRGGGEKLFF
TGTGCCAGCAGGGGCAACAGGGGAGGCGGCGAAAAACTGTTTTTT
>NA|TRBV19|TRBJ1-5|NA
CASSIRRTSNQPQHF
TGTGCCAGTAGTATTAGACGGACAAGCAATCAGCCCCAGCATTTT
>NA|TRBV9|TRBJ2-5|NA
CASSANTQETQYF
TGTGCCAGCAGCGCGAACACCCAAGAGACCCAGTACTTC
>once|TRBV2|TRBJ1-4|NA
CASSEGWGDEKLFF
TGTGCCAGCAGTGAGGGGTGGGGAGATGAAAAACTGTTTTTT
>NA|TRBV18|TRBJ1-2|TRBD1
CASSGQEQDYGYTF
TGTGCCAGCTCCGGACAGGAGCAGGACTACGGCTACACCTTC
>NA|TRBV4-1|TRBJ1-1|NA
CASSQDKGRGGNTEAFF
TGCGCCAGCAGCCAAGATAAAGGCAGGGGAGGGAACACTGAAGCTTTCTTT
>NA|TRBV6-1|TRBJ2-7|NA
CASSEDPIPFYEQYF
TGTGCCAGCAGTGAAGACCCCATCCCCTTCTACGAGCAGTACTTC
>NA|TRBV30|TRBJ1-1|NA
CAWRRGENTEAFF
TGTGCCTGGAGGAGGGGGGAAAACACTGAAGCTTTCTTT
>NA|TRBV18|TRBJ1-4|TRBD1
CASSPGTANNEKLFF
TGTGCCAGCTCACCAGGGACAGCGAATAATGAAAAACTGTTTTTT
>NA|TRBV5-6|TRBJ1-2|NA
CASSLAMTNYGYTF
TGTGCCAGCAGCTTGGCCATGACTAACTATGGCTACACCTTC
>NA|TRBV11-2|TRBJ2-2|NA
CASRGTPTNTGELFF
TGTGCCAGCCGCGGAACGCCCACGAACACCGGGGAGCTGTTTTTT
>once|TRBV11-3|TRBJ1-1|NA
CASSFLGPAFF
TGTGCCAGCAGCTTTTTAGGGCCAGCTTTCTTT
>once|TRBV28|TRBJ2-1|TRBD2
CASSPAGGSSYNEQFF
TGTGCCAGCAGCCCTGCCGGCGGGAGCTCCTACAATGAGCAGTTCTTC
>NA|TRBV6-4|TRBJ2-5|TRBD2
CASSDHRLAVQETQYF
TGTGCCAGCAGTGACCATAGGCTAGCGGTTCAAGAGACCCAGTACTTC
>NA|TRBV16|TRBJ2-1|NA
CASSPSNPKGNEQFF
TGTGCCAGCAGCCCTTCCAACCCCAAAGGGAATGAGCAGTTCTTC
>NA|TRBV2|TRBJ2-5|TRBD2
CASSEGGRALGTQYF
TGTGCCAGCAGTGAAGGCGGGAGGGCCCTTGGGACCCAGTACTTC
>NA|TRBV19|TRBJ2-7|TRBD1
CASSREGGEDEQYF
TGTGCCAGTAGTAGAGAAGGGGGCGAGGACGAGCAGTACTTC
>NA|TRBV25-1|TRBJ2-7|NA
CASSTRQPLYEQYF
TGTGCCAGCAGTACCCGACAGCCTCTCTACGAGCAGTACTTC
>few|TRBV27|TRBJ1-1|NA
CASGNRENTEAFF
TGTGCCAGTGGAAACAGGGAGAACACTGAAGCTTTCTTT
>NA|TRBV7-9|TRBJ2-1|NA
CASQKRGYNEQFF
TGTGCCAGTCAAAAAAGAGGCTACAATGAGCAGTTCTTC
>NA|TRBV11-2|TRBJ2-1|TRBD1
CASSPTPAGTGPYNEQFF
TGTGCCAGCAGCCCCACCCCCGCCGGGACAGGGCCCTACAATGAGCAGTTCTTC
>NA|TRBV28|TRBJ2-5|TRBD1
CASSSQFIRGQGETQYF
TGTGCCAGCAGTTCCCAATTCATCAGGGGGCAGGGAGAGACCCAGTACTTC
>NA|TRBV4-1|TRBJ1-5|TRBD1
CASSQAPGGPQPQHF
TGCGCCAGCAGCCAAGCACCAGGGGGCCCTCAGCCCCAGCATTTT
>NA|TRBV7-2|TRBJ1-6|NA
CASSLVVQGPYGSPLHF
TGTGCCAGCAGCTTAGTGGTACAGGGCCCCTATGGTTCACCCCTCCACTTT
>NA|TRBV6-1|TRBJ2-2|NA
CASTQGPTGELFF
TGTGCCAGCACCCAGGGACCGACCGGGGAGCTGTTTTTT
>NA|TRBV30|TRBJ2-5|NA
CAWTPLSARTTQYF
TGTGCCTGGACCCCTCTTTCCGCCCGGACGACCCAGTACTTC
>NA|TRBV2|TRBJ2-2|NA
CASTGEGGLTGELFF
TGTGCCAGCACCGGAGAGGGGGGCTTAACCGGGGAGCTGTTTTTT
>once|TRBV20-1|TRBJ1-1|NA
CSASVAREAFF
TGCAGTGCTAGTGTCGCCCGAGAAGCTTTCTTT
>once|TRBV28|TRBJ2-5|NA
CASSNAGGMRETQYF
TGTGCCAGCAGTAATGCAGGGGGGATGAGAGAGACCCAGTACTTC
>few|TRBV5-1|TRBJ2-5|NA
CASSLGAGQSQETQYF
TGCGCCAGCAGCTTGGGTGCGGGGCAGAGTCAAGAGACCCAGTACTTC